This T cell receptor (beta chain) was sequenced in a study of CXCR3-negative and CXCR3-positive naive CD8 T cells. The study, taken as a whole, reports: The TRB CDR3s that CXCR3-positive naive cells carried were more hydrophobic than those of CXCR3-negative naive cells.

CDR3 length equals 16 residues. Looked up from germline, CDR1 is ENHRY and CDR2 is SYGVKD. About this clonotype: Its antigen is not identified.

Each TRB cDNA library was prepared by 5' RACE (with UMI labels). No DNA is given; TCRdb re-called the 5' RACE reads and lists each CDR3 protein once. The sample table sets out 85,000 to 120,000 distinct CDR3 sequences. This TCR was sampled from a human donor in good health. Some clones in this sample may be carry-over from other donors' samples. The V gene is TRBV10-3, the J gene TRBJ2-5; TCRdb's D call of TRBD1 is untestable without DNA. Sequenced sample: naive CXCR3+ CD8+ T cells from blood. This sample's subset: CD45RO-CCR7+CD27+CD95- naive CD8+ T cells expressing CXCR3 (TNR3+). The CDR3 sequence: CAISDRTGGKVETQYF.